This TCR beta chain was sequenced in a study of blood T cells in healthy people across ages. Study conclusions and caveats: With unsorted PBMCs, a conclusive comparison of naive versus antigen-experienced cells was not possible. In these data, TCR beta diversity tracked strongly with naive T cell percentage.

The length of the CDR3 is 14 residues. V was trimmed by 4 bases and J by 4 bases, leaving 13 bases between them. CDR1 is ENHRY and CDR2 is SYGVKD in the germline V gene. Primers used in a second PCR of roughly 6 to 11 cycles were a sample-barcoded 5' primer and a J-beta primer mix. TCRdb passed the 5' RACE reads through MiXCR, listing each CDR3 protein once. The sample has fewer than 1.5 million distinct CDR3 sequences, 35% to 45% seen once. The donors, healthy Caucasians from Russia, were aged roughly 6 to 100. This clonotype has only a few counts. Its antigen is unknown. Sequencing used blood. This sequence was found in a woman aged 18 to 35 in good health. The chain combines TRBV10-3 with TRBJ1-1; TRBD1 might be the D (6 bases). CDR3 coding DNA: TGTGCCATCAGTGGTAAGGGGGTCAGCACTGAAGCTTTCTTT. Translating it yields CAISGKGVSTEAFF.